What follows is one T cell receptor beta chain and its context. Its antigen is not identified. Here immunoSEQ multiplex PCR was the method, and the copy in TCRdb shows in-frame clones only, minus some. The profile shows 60,000 or so clones, approximately 86% of them singletons. Trimming took 5 bases from V and 1 from J; bases not matched to a gene: 4. The CDR3 sequence is 15 residues long. The germline V gene encodes CDR1 MDHEN and CDR2 SYDVKM. The sample comes from a study of OX40 agonist ivuxolimab in advanced cancers. The study, taken as a whole, reports: On average, a greater number of expanded clones characterised CD8+ T cells relative to CD4+.

This sequence joins TRBV28 and TRBJ2-7; 11 nucleotides agree with TRBD2. Sequenced here: CD4+ or CD8+ T cells sorted from blood, sampled in a trial of the OX40 agonist ivuxolimab. This receptor was identified in an adult with an advanced solid tumor such as melanoma, head and neck, liver or kidney cancer. CDR3 in DNA: TGTGCCAGCAGTCTAGCGGGAGGTGGGTCCTACGAGCAGTACTTC. Protein: CASSLAGGGSYEQYF.